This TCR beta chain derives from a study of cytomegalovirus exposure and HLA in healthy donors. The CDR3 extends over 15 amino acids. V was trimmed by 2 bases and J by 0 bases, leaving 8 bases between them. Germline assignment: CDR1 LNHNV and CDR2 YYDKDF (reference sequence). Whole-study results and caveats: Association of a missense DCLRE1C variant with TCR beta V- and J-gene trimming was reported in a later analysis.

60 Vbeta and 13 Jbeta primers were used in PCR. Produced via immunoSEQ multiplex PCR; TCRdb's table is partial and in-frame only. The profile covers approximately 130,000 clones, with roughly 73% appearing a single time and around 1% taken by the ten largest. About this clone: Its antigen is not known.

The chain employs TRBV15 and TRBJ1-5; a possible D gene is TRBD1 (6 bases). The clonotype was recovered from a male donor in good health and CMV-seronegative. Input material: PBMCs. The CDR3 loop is CATSRQGNSNQPQHF. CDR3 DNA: TGTGCCACCAGCAGACAGGGGAATAGCAATCAGCCCCAGCATTTT. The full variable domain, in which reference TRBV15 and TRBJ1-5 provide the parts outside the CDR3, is DAMVIQNPRYQVTQFGKPVTLSCSQTLNHNVMYWYQQKSSQAPKLLFHYYDKDFNNEADTPDNFQSRRPNTSFCFLDIRSPGLGDTAMYLCATSRQGNSNQPQHFGDGTRLSIL.